This is a list of T cell receptor beta chains from one sample in a study of cytomegalovirus exposure and HLA in healthy donors. The protocol was immunoSEQ multiplex PCR, while the TCRdb copy is restricted to in-frame clones and leaves out a portion. Recorded for this sample: roughly 51,000 clones. The sample was PBMCs. The receptors were sampled from a male donor in good health and CMV-seropositive. Both conserved end residues are part of each CDR3. The D gene is left open where the match is weak.

TRBV14	TRBJ2-3	.	CASSQVGARDTQYF	TGTGCCAGCAGCCAAGTTGGGGCGAGAGATACGCAGTATTTT
TRBV6-5	TRBJ1-2	.	CASSYIRGYGYTF	TGTGCCAGCAGTTACATCAGGGGCTATGGCTACACCTTC
TRBV28	TRBJ2-7	TRBD1	CASSFLTGASYEQYF	TGTGCCAGCAGTTTTTTGACAGGGGCAAGTTACGAGCAGTACTTC
TRBV4-2	TRBJ1-1	.	CASSQDPGVNTEAFF	TGTGCCAGCAGCCAAGATCCCGGGGTAAACACTGAAGCTTTCTTT
TRBV5-6	TRBJ1-1	TRBD1	CASSSLLQGHTEAFF	TGTGCCAGCAGCTCGTTATTACAGGGGCACACTGAAGCTTTCTTT
TRBV29-1	TRBJ2-5	.	CSVAGGLQETQYF	TGCAGCGTAGCGGGTGGCCTCCAAGAGACCCAGTACTTC
TRBV29-1	TRBJ2-3	TRBD1	CSVVVWRTGGTDTQYF	TGCAGCGTTGTAGTTTGGAGGACAGGGGGCACTGATACGCAGTATTTT
TRBV6-6	TRBJ2-2	.	CASTKKGYTGELFF	TGTGCCAGCACCAAAAAGGGGTACACCGGGGAGCTGTTTTTT
TRBV11-2	TRBJ2-7	.	CASSLRDKSSYEQYF	TGTGCCAGCAGCTTAAGGGACAAAAGCTCCTACGAGCAGTACTTC
TRBV9	TRBJ2-5	.	CASSVGGKGVETQYF	TGTGCCAGCAGCGTAGGGGGGAAGGGGGTGGAGACCCAGTACTTC
TRBV20-1	TRBJ2-7	.	CSARGTEEYF	TGCAGTGCTAGAGGAACTGAGGAGTACTTC
TRBV11-3	TRBJ1-1	.	CASSYGNTEAFF	TGTGCCAGCAGCTACGGGAACACTGAAGCTTTCTTT
TRBV6-6	TRBJ2-1	TRBD1	CASRTGHEQFF	TGTGCCAGCAGGACAGGGCATGAGCAGTTCTTC
TRBV5-1	TRBJ2-3	.	CASSLGSGLTDTQYF	TGCGCCAGCAGCTTGGGGTCAGGGTTGACAGATACGCAGTATTTT
TRBV5-5	TRBJ2-3	.	CASSLEGWDTQYF	TGTGCCAGCAGCTTGGAGGGGTGGGATACGCAGTATTTT
TRBV4-1	TRBJ2-2	.	CASSQVGRGANTGELFF	TGCGCCAGCAGCCAAGTTGGGCGGGGAGCCAACACCGGGGAGCTGTTTTTT
TRBV6-1	TRBJ2-5	.	CASSAGIQETQYF	TGTGCCAGCTCCGCGGGGATACAAGAGACCCAGTACTTC
TRBV9	TRBJ2-1	.	CASSVAAVLSSYNEQFF	TGTGCCAGCAGCGTAGCGGCGGTTCTTAGCTCCTACAATGAGCAGTTCTTC
TRBV25-1	TRBJ1-2	TRBD1	CASSSGQGSYGYTF	TGTGCCAGCAGTTCGGGACAGGGGAGCTATGGCTACACCTTC
TRBV9	TRBJ2-2	.	CASNRYGLTNTGELFF	TGTGCCAGCAACAGGTACGGGCTAACGAACACCGGGGAGCTGTTTTTT
TRBV5-6	TRBJ2-2	.	CASSLVLAPGELFF	TGTGCCAGCAGCTTGGTCCTAGCGCCCGGGGAGCTGTTTTTT
TRBV5-6	TRBJ1-1	.	CASSRRAQGTEAFF	TGTGCCAGCAGCAGGAGGGCTCAAGGGACTGAAGCTTTCTTT
TRBV7-2	TRBJ2-5	.	CASSLDGGQETQYF	TGTGCCAGCAGCTTAGACGGGGGCCAAGAGACCCAGTACTTC
TRBV6-6	TRBJ1-3	.	CASSYTPWSAILF	TGTGCCAGCAGTTACACCCCGTGGAGCGCCATACTATTT
TRBV7-9	TRBJ1-2	.	CASSQRRTDYGYTF	TGTGCCAGCAGCCAAAGACGGACTGACTATGGCTACACCTTC
TRBV2	TRBJ1-1	.	CASSGQGTEAFF	TGTGCCAGCAGTGGGCAGGGGACTGAAGCTTTCTTT
TRBV10-3	TRBJ2-1	TRBD2	CAILAGTHNEQFF	TGTGCCATCCTAGCGGGGACCCACAATGAGCAGTTCTTC
TRBV5-5	TRBJ2-5	.	CASSLVAGSETQYF	TGTGCCAGCAGCTTGGTTGCGGGATCCGAGACCCAGTACTTC
TRBV12-5	TRBJ1-1	.	CASGPNDSHEAFF	TGTGCTAGTGGTCCGAACGACAGCCACGAAGCTTTCTTT
TRBV6-5	TRBJ2-2	.	CASRSQWPNTGELFF	TGTGCCAGCAGGTCCCAATGGCCGAACACCGGGGAGCTGTTTTTT
TRBV14	TRBJ1-5	TRBD1	CASSLPHPDRGMDQPQHF	TGTGCCAGCAGCCTCCCGCACCCCGACAGGGGAATGGATCAGCCCCAGCATTTT
TRBV29-1	TRBJ2-3	TRBD1	CSAVPGQGVTYTQYF	TGCAGCGCCGTACCGGGACAGGGCGTTACTTATACGCAGTATTTT
TRBV9	TRBJ1-5	.	CASSATSRVDQPQHF	TGTGCCAGCAGCGCAACCTCGCGTGTCGATCAGCCCCAGCATTTT
TRBV4-2	TRBJ2-7	.	CASSQRGYEQYF	TGTGCCAGCAGCCAAAGGGGCTACGAGCAGTACTTC
TRBV18	TRBJ1-3	.	CASSPSGTSSGNTIYF	TGTGCCAGCTCACCCTCCGGGACATCCTCTGGAAACACCATATATTTT
TRBV28	TRBJ1-1	.	CASSPRGGVATEAFF	TGTGCCAGCAGTCCCCGCGGAGGGGTGGCCACTGAAGCTTTCTTT
TRBV2	TRBJ1-1	.	CASSEARDWNTEAFF	TGTGCCAGCAGTGAAGCGCGGGACTGGAACACTGAAGCTTTCTTT
TRBV6-6	TRBJ1-1	TRBD1	CASSYGGQVETEAFF	TGTGCCAGCAGTTATGGGGGACAGGTGGAGACTGAAGCTTTCTTT
TRBV16	TRBJ1-6	.	CASSQSGGNSPLHF	TGTGCCAGCAGCCAATCGGGGGGGAACTCACCCCTCCACTTT
TRBV19	TRBJ1-2	.	CASTVGAYEAGYTF	TGTGCCAGTACGGTGGGGGCTTATGAGGCTGGCTACACCTTC
TRBV28	TRBJ1-1	.	CASSSGQMNTEAFF	TGTGCCAGCAGTTCGGGACAAATGAACACTGAAGCTTTCTTT
TRBV11-2	TRBJ2-7	TRBD1	CASSEGQHYEQYF	TGTGCCAGCAGCGAGGGACAGCACTACGAGCAGTACTTC
TRBV2	TRBJ2-3	.	CASSPTANTQYF	TGTGCCAGCAGTCCGACTGCGAATACGCAGTATTTT
TRBV6-1	TRBJ1-2	.	CASSEPPRVTSYGYTF	TGTGCCAGCAGTGAACCTCCCAGGGTGACCTCCTATGGCTACACCTTC
TRBV5-1	TRBJ2-1	TRBD2	CASSLAAPGLAGPSYNEQFF	TGCGCCAGCAGCTTGGCTGCCCCGGGACTAGCGGGGCCTTCCTACAATGAGCAGTTCTTC
TRBV7-5	TRBJ1-2	.	CARSLALVGTGSNYGYTF	.
TRBV4-2	TRBJ2-5	TRBD1	CASSPTPDRGETQYF	TGTGCCAGCAGCCCGACCCCGGACAGGGGTGAGACCCAGTACTTC
TRBV13	TRBJ2-3	.	CASSLWGGRANTDTQYF	TGTGCCAGCAGCTTATGGGGGGGGCGGGCCAACACAGATACGCAGTATTTT
TRBV30	TRBJ1-2	.	CAWSGGHYGYTF	TGTGCCTGGAGTGGCGGCCACTATGGCTACACCTTC
TRBV2	TRBJ1-1	.	CASSVRAVTLMNTEAFF	TGTGCCAGCAGTGTGAGGGCAGTGACCCTCATGAACACTGAAGCTTTCTTT
TRBV27	TRBJ2-5	TRBD1	CASSHGTGLWETQYF	TGTGCCAGCAGTCATGGGACAGGGCTATGGGAGACCCAGTACTTC
TRBV5-6	TRBJ1-1	TRBD1	CASSWDREMNTEAFF	TGTGCCAGCAGCTGGGACAGGGAAATGAACACTGAAGCTTTCTTT
TRBV5-6	TRBJ2-4	TRBD1	CASSSWTGELAKNIQYF	TGTGCCAGCAGCTCCTGGACAGGGGAACTAGCCAAAAACATTCAGTACTTC
TRBV9	TRBJ1-2	.	CASSAAGSYGYTF	TGTGCCAGCAGCGCCGCGGGGAGCTATGGCTACACCTTC
TRBV7-3	TRBJ2-7	.	CASSLTAGEGYEQYF	TGTGCCAGCAGCTTAACGGCAGGAGAGGGCTACGAGCAGTACTTC
TRBV18	TRBJ1-5	.	CASSPDSNQPQHF	TGTGCCAGCTCACCCGACAGTAATCAGCCCCAGCATTTT
TRBV11-2	TRBJ1-2	.	CASSQQGGGYTF	TGTGCCAGCAGCCAGCAGGGTGGCGGCTACACCTTC
TRBV7-8	TRBJ2-5	TRBD2	CASSLRGGPVFQETQYF	TGTGCCAGCAGCTTAAGGGGAGGGCCGGTTTTCCAAGAGACCCAGTACTTC